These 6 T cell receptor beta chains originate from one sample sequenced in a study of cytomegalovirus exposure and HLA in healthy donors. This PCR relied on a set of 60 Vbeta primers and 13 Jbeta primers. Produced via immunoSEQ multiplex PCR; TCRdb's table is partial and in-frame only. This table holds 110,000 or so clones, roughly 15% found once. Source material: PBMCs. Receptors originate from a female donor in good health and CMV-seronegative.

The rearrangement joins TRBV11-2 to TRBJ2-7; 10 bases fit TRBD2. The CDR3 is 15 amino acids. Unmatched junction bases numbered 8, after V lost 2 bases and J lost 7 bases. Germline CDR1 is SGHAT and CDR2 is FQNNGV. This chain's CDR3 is CASSLQAGGPQEQYF. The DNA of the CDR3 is TGTGCCAGCAGCTTACAAGCGGGAGGGCCTCAGGAGCAGTACTTC.

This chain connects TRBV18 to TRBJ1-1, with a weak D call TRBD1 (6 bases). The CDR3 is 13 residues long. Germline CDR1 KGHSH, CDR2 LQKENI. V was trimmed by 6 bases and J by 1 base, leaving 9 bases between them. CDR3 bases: TGTGCCAGCTCGAGGGGGGGGAACACTGAAGCTTTCTTT. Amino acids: CASSRGGNTEAFF.

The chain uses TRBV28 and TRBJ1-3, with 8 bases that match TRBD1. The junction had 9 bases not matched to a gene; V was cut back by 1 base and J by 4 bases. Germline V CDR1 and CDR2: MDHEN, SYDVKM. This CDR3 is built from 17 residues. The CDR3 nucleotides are TGTGCCAGCAGTTTATTGTTTCAGGGGGCAAAAGGAAACACCATATATTTT. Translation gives CASSLLFQGAKGNTIYF.

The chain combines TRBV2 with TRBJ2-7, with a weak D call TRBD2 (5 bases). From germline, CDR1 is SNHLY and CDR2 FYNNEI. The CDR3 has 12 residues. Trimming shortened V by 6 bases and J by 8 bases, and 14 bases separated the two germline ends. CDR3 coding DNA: TGTGCCAGCAGGGACCGTGAGCGGCAGCAGTACTTC. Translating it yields CASRDRERQQYF.

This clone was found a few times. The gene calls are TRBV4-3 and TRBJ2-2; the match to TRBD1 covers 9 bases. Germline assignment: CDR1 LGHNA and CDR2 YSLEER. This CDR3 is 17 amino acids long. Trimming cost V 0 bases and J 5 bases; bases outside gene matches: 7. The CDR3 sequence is CASSQDLGTGLTGELFF. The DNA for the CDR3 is TGCGCCAGCAGCCAAGACCTCGGGACAGGGCTGACCGGGGAGCTGTTTTTT.

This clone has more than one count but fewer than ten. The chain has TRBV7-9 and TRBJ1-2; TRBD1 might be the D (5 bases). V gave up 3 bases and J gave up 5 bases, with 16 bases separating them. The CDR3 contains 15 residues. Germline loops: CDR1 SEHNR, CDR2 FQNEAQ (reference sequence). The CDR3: CASSFQGGGAYGYTF. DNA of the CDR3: TGTGCCAGCAGCTTCCAGGGAGGTGGGGCGTATGGCTACACCTTC.